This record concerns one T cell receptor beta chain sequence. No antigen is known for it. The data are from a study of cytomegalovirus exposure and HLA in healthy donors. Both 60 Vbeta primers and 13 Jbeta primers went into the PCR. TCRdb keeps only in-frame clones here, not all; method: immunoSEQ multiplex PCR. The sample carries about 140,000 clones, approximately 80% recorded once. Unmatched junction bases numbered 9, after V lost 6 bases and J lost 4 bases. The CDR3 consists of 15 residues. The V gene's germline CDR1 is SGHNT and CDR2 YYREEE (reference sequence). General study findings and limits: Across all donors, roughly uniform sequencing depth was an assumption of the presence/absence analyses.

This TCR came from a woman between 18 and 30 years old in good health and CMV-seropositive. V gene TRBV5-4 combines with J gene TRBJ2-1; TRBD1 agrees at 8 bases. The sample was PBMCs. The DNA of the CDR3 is TGTGCCAGCACCGGGACAGGCGGGGTATACAATGAGCAGTTCTTC. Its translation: CASTGTGGVYNEQFF. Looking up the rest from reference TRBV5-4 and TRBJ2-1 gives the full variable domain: ETGVTQSPTHLIKTRGQQVTLRCSSQSGHNTVSWYQQALGQGPQFIFQYYREEENGRGNFPPRFSGLQFPNYSSELNVNALELDDSALYLCASTGTGGVYNEQFFGPGTRLTVL.